This TCR beta chain was captured by sequencing in a study of CD8+CD57+ T cells in acquired aplastic anemia. Whole-study context: DNA per sorted CD4+ or CD8+ sample ranged roughly 0.17 to 27.4 ug, averaging around 3.1 ug.

For CDR3 and TCR beta VDJ profiling, genomic DNA was the template used. TCRdb reprocessed the reads with MiXCR, giving one entry per CDR3 protein. The profile shows a few hundred thousand distinct CDR3 sequences, around 60% of them singletons. On this clonotype: Antigen specificity is unknown.

Broader study findings: Patients and controls had CD8+ Simpson's diversity values that were not significantly distinct. Patients and controls shared 25 to 30 CD8+ CDR3 sequences, which appeared highly expressed in patients and within their immunodominant clones.

The germline gives CDR1 LGHNA, CDR2 YSLEER. The CDR3 is 15 amino acids. Trimming removed 0 bases from V and 9 bases from J, with 17 bases in between. Sequencing input: sorted CD4+, CD8+, or CD8+CD57+ T cells (not recorded which) from PBMCs. This sequence was found in a human donor in good health. V gene TRBV4-3 combines with J gene TRBJ2-5, with D possibly being TRBD2 (7 bases). The CDR3 coding sequence is TGCGCCAGCAGCCAAGATGGGGGGGACAATCAGCCCCAGTACTTC. Translated: CASSQDGGDNQPQYF.